This T cell receptor beta chain is from a study of blood T cell repertoires in COVID-19. The overall study: Whether acute or convalescent, the COVID-19 samples came from the United States, Italy and Spain. PBMCs, B-cell-depleted T cells, or T cells were the source of the cDNA or gDNA that made up the material.

Original processing notes: Reference gene primer amplification gave estimated nucleated cell counts. Clones were read by immunoSEQ multiplex PCR, and TCRdb kept only the in-frame ones, dropping some. D and trimming come from the DNA, and the V and J calls and clone size come from that table. The table shows almost 250,000 clones, with more than 75% occurring only once. Germline lookup yields CDR1 KGHSH and CDR2 LQKENI. The CDR3 runs to 15 residues. V lost 1 base, J lost 2 bases, and 2 bases stayed unmatched. Seattle's cohort entered during active infection and was followed longitudinally. This clone appeared once.

Material for sequencing was peripheral blood. This rearrangement joins TRBV18 to TRBJ1-3; 7 bases agree with TRBD1. The receptor's source is a woman older than 75 with COVID-19, enrolled during active disease. The CDR3 region has the DNA TGTGCCAGCTCACCACAGGGGGCGGCTGGAAACACCATATATTTT. Translating it yields CASSPQGAAGNTIYF.